The clone carrying this TCR beta chain came up a few times. Its antigen remains unknown. This entry comes from a study of blood T cells in healthy people across ages. Findings and limits, study-wide: The long-lived group displayed more naive CD4+ cells, plus higher diversity, than the aged donors did.

The study drew donors from healthy Caucasian individuals in Russia aged roughly 6 to 90. Alongside a J-beta primer mix, a sample-barcoded 5' primer served in a second PCR lasting roughly 6 to 11 cycles. Each cDNA molecule was tagged by a template-switch adaptor with 12 random nucleotides. TCRdb analysed the 5' RACE reads with MiXCR anew, one entry per CDR3 protein. There are over 700,000 distinct CDR3 sequences in the sample; around a quarter occur only once, and 9% to 9.5% lies in the top ten. The germline V and J ends were trimmed by 3 bases and 3 bases, with 15 bases remaining between them. The CDR3 is 15 residues long. Looked up from germline, CDR1 is LNHNV and CDR2 is YYDKDF (reference sequence). These data were also filed under a second study, of T cells of mothers and their children.

The sequence was obtained from a boy aged 5-17 years in good health. The J gene is TRBJ2-7, the V gene TRBV15, with TRBD1 as a possible D gene (5 bases). The source material was blood. The CDR3 DNA sequence: TGTGCCACCAGCAGGGATGGGGCAGCCAACTACGAGCAGTACTTC. Translating gives CATSRDGAANYEQYF.